This entry lists 26 T cell receptor beta chains sequenced from one sample in a study of radiotherapy plus CTLA-4 blockade in lung cancer. Clones were read by immunoSEQ multiplex PCR, and TCRdb kept only the in-frame ones, dropping some. The sample includes about 45,000 clones, more than 70% seen only once; the top ten take 8.3%. The sample was peripheral blood, taken from a patient treated with radiotherapy plus ipilimumab. The receptors come from a human donor with non-small cell lung cancer who had stable disease on radiotherapy plus ipilimumab.

This clone was seen a few times. V usage is TRBV11-2 and J usage is TRBJ2-5, with D perhaps TRBD1 (5 bases). The CDR3 has 13 residues. CDR1 is SGHAT, CDR2 FQNNGV, per germline. Trimming stripped 6 bases from V and 2 bases from J, with 10 bases between. CDR3 in amino acids: CASRRWTQETQYF. CDR3 nucleotide sequence: TGTGCCAGCAGGAGATGGACACAAGAGACCCAGTACTTC.

The chain is built from TRBV6-6 and TRBJ2-7; no firm D call. Germline loops: CDR1 MNHNY, CDR2 SVGAGI (reference sequence). The CDR3 length is 13 residues. Trimming stripped 0 bases from V and 4 bases from J, with 7 bases between. The CDR3 sequence: CASSYSIGYEQYV. The CDR3, as DNA: TGTGCCAGCAGTTACTCGATCGGATACGAGCAGTACGTC.

The chain carries TRBV21-1 and TRBJ1-1. TRBV21-1 is assigned pseudogene status. This CDR3 has 8 amino acids. CDR3: CATLRVFF. The CDR3 coding sequence is TGTGCCACTCTACGGGTTTTCTTT.

This chain joins TRBV5-1 and TRBJ2-5, with 12 bases aligning to TRBD2. J lost 2 bases, V lost 4 bases, and 3 bases had no gene match. This CDR3 spans 15 amino acids. Germline V gene data show CDR1 as SGHRS and CDR2 as YFSETQ. This CDR3 is CASSPGTSGQETQYF. CDR3 nucleotide sequence: TGCGCCAGCAGCCCCGGGACTAGCGGGCAAGAGACCCAGTACTTC.

The chain recombines TRBV10-2 with TRBJ2-5; D could derive from TRBD1 or TRBD2 (5 bases each). Germline V lookup: CDR1 WSHSY, CDR2 SAAADI. There are 13 residues in the CDR3. V shed 8 bases and J shed 5 bases, with 15 bases lying between them. The CDR3 loop is CASAAQGRETQYF. CDR3 DNA: TGCGCCAGCGCCGCTCAGGGACGGGAGACCCAGTACTTC.

The V and J genes are TRBV5-4 and TRBJ1-3; unclear D gene. Trimming left V 4 bases short and J 4 bases short, with 15 bases between. The CDR3 consists of 15 residues. In germline, CDR1 is SGHNT, CDR2 YYREEE (reference sequence). CDR3 region: CASSAASLGGNTIYF. The CDR3 DNA is TGTGCCAGCAGCGCTGCGAGCCTGGGGGGAAACACCATATATTTT.

The chain is built from TRBV4-2 and TRBJ2-1, with D maybe TRBD1 (6 bases). V lost 2 bases and J lost 2, with 13 bases in between. The length of the CDR3 is 16 residues. Germline assignment: CDR1 LGHNA and CDR2 YNFKEQ. The CDR3 DNA reads as TGTGCCAGCAGCCAACTTGGACAGCCCCCCTACAATGAGCAGTTCTTC. Translating gives CASSQLGQPPYNEQFF.

CDR3 DNA sequence: TGTGCCAGCAGCTTACGGGGGTTTGGCACTGAAGCTTTCTTT. It is translated as CASSLRGFGTEAFF. The rearrangement uses TRBV7-2 and TRBJ1-1; possible D gene TRBD1, 5 bases. Germline CDR1 is SGHTA and CDR2 is FQGNSA. The CDR3 consists of 14 residues. Trimming took off 2 bases at V and 4 bases at J, with 11 bases between the two ends.

The chain recombines TRBV11-2 with TRBJ1-4, with unresolved D. Germline V gene data show CDR1 as SGHAT and CDR2 as FQNNGV. V was shortened by 0 bases and J by 6 bases, with 5 bases between the two germline ends. The CDR3 runs 13 residues. CDR3 in amino acids: CASSLDSYEKLFF. Written as DNA, the CDR3 is TGTGCCAGCAGCTTAGACAGCTATGAAAAACTGTTTTTT.

V usage is TRBV19 and J usage is TRBJ1-1; D possibly corresponds to TRBD1 (6 bases). The germline V and J ends were trimmed by 6 bases and 4 bases, with 12 bases remaining between them. The CDR3 is 13 residues long. Germline CDR1 is LNHDA and CDR2 is SQIVND (reference sequence). This chain's CDR3 is CASREQGGTEAFF. The CDR3, as DNA: TGTGCCAGTAGAGAACAGGGAGGCACTGAAGCTTTCTTT.

The chain employs TRBV5-5 and TRBJ1-1; D call uncertain. Trimming removed 0 bases from V and 10 bases from J, with 10 bases in between. This CDR3 region has 12 residues. Germline CDR1 is SGHKS and CDR2 is YYEKEE (reference sequence). Here the CDR3 reads CASSLEPRRAFF. CDR3 coding DNA: TGTGCCAGCAGCTTGGAGCCCCGGCGAGCTTTCTTT. The variable domain in full, completed from reference TRBV5-5 and TRBJ1-1, reads DAGVTQSPTHLIKTRGQQVTLRCSPISGHKSVSWYQQVLGQGPQFIFQYYEKEERGRGNFPDRFSARQFPNYSSELNVNALLLGDSALYLCASSLEPRRAFFGQGTRLTVV.

The table lists this clone with a few counts. The V and J genes are TRBV10-3 and TRBJ2-7, with D possibly TRBD1 on 5 matching bases. Germline V gene data show CDR1 as ENHRY and CDR2 as SYGVKD. Deletions cut 6 bases from V and 4 bases from J, with 16 bases between. The CDR3 is made up of 14 amino acids. Here the CDR3 reads CAIRNPSQVYEQYF. In DNA, the CDR3 is TGTGCCATCAGGAACCCATCACAGGTGTACGAGCAGTACTTC.

With regard to this clone: The junction departs from the called germline gene at one end, perhaps through a read error. Other DNA sequences from this sample encode an identical CDR3 as well. This sequence joins TRBV6-1 and TRBJ1-1; D uncertain. The CDR3 covers 14 residues. The V gene's germline CDR1 is MNHNS and CDR2 SASEGT. CDR3 amino acids: CASIRRAMNTEAFF. Here the CDR3 DNA reads TGTGCCAGCATTCGTCGGGCCATGAACACCGAAGCTTTCTTT.

The genes are TRBV7-9 and TRBJ2-5; D is uncertain. Germline assignment: CDR1 SEHNR and CDR2 FQNEAQ (reference sequence). Trimming took 1 base from V and 2 from J, leaving 14 bases between them. There are 16 residues in the CDR3. As DNA, the CDR3 is TGTGCCAGCAGCTTAGTCGGCCAAAATCTTCAAGAGACCCAGTACTTC. It yields the protein CASSLVGQNLQETQYF.

J is TRBJ1-6 and V is TRBV7-7; D uncertain. With 3 bases removed from V and 4 bases from J, the gap between germline ends came to 4 bases. Per the germline V gene, CDR1 is SSHAT and CDR2 is FNYEAQ (reference sequence). The length of the CDR3 is 13 residues. The CDR3 bases are TGTGCCAGCAGCTTGACTTATAATTCACCCCTCCACTTT. Translated, it gives CASSLTYNSPLHF.

CDR3 sequence: CASSTRQGPYGYTF. The DNA of the CDR3 is TGTGCCAGCAGTACTCGACAGGGACCCTATGGCTACACCTTC. The chain employs TRBV27 and TRBJ1-2; 7 positions match TRBD1. The CDR3 extends over 14 amino acids. The ends lost 5 bases at V and 4 bases at J; junction bases unmatched: 7. In germline, CDR1 is MNHEY, CDR2 SMNVEV (reference sequence).

This CDR3 is CASRERVVSDTQYF. CDR3 DNA sequence: TGTGCCAGTAGAGAAAGGGTTGTTTCAGATACGCAGTATTTT. The chain joins TRBV19 to TRBJ2-3; D unclear. The V end was cut by 6 bases, the J end by 4 bases, with 14 bases between. CDR1 and CDR2 from the germline V gene are LNHDA and SQIVND (reference sequence). The CDR3 covers 14 residues.

This clone was detected ten times or more. J is TRBJ1-5 and V is TRBV5-1; D call uncertain. V lost 4 bases and J lost 4, with 3 bases in between. Per germline, CDR1 SGHRS and CDR2 YFSETQ. This CDR3 contains 11 residues. CDR3 sequence (DNA): TGCGCCAGCAGCCTTAATCAGCCCCAGCATTTT. This gives the protein CASSLNQPQHF.

The chain combines TRBV27 with TRBJ1-5; TRBD1 matches 10 bases. The trim removed 5 bases at V and 6 bases at J, leaving 4 bases unmatched. Germline CDR1 MNHEY, CDR2 SMNVEV (reference sequence). This CDR3 is 14 amino acids long. The CDR3 loop reads CASSPDRGGQPQHF. As DNA, the CDR3 is TGTGCCAGCAGTCCGGACAGGGGGGGTCAGCCCCAGCATTTT.

The V call is TRBV5-8, the J call TRBJ2-1; 7 nucleotides agree with TRBD1. With 4 bases clipped from V and 4 bases from J, the junction kept 5 bases outside the gene matches. CDR1 SGHTS and CDR2 YDEGEE come from the germline V gene. CDR3 length equals 14 residues. The CDR3 nucleotides are TGTGCCAGCAGCCTAGACAGGGTATACAATGAGCAGTTCTTC. It encodes CASSLDRVYNEQFF.

The chain is built from TRBV5-1 and TRBJ2-3; no clear D gene. In germline, CDR1 is SGHRS, CDR2 YFSETQ. The CDR3 has 15 amino acids. The V and J ends lost 1 base and 0 bases respectively, with 9 bases between them. This chain's CDR3 is CASSLWAVSTDTQYF. CDR3 bases: TGCGCCAGCAGCTTGTGGGCGGTTAGCACAGATACGCAGTATTTT.

This clone has only a few counts. This chain joins TRBV19 and TRBJ1-5; D is possibly TRBD1 (5 bases). Germline V CDR1 and CDR2: LNHDA, SQIVND (reference sequence). V shed 3 bases and J shed 4 bases, with 16 bases lying between them. The CDR3 is made up of 16 amino acids. The CDR3 reads CASSMIGGAGNQPQHF. As DNA, the CDR3 is TGTGCCAGTAGTATGATTGGGGGAGCGGGTAATCAGCCCCAGCATTTT.

The chain has TRBV2 and TRBJ1-5, with 7 bases matching TRBD1. Trimming at V came to 4 bases and at J to 7 bases, leaving 4 bases not matched to a gene. Germline assignment: CDR1 SNHLY and CDR2 FYNNEI. The length of the CDR3 is 13 residues. The CDR3 DNA reads TGTGCCAGCAGTGGCAGGGGGAACCAGCCCCAGCATTTT. Protein sequence: CASSGRGNQPQHF.

This chain joins TRBV5-5 and TRBJ1-2, with 7 bases that match TRBD1. V trimming: 2 bases; J trimming: 4 bases; junction bases outside the gene matches: 11. In germline, CDR1 is SGHKS, CDR2 YYEKEE (reference sequence). The CDR3 is 16 residues long. The DNA of the CDR3 is TGTGCCAGCAGCTTAGAGGCAGGGGGTTGGGGCTATGGCTACACCTTC. It specifies CASSLEAGGWGYGYTF. The full variable domain, with the rest looked up from reference TRBV5-5 and TRBJ1-2, is DAGVTQSPTHLIKTRGQQVTLRCSPISGHKSVSWYQQVLGQGPQFIFQYYEKEERGRGNFPDRFSARQFPNYSSELNVNALLLGDSALYLCASSLEAGGWGYGYTFGSGTRLTVV.

This sequence joins TRBV6-1 and TRBJ2-7; TRBD2 agrees at 10 bases. The CDR3 covers 15 residues. In germline, CDR1 is MNHNS, CDR2 SASEGT. With 5 bases clipped from V and 5 bases from J, the junction kept 9 bases outside the gene matches. The CDR3 DNA follows: TGTGCCAGCAGTCCGCTAGCCAGCGGGGGGGACGAGCAGTACGTC. Its protein is CASSPLASGGDEQYV.

This clone is medium-sized. The rearrangement uses TRBV7-2 and TRBJ1-3; D unresolved. V gave up 3 bases and J gave up 0 bases, with 6 bases separating them. Germline CDR1 SGHTA, CDR2 FQGNSA. CDR3 length: 14 amino acids. CDR3 sequence (DNA): TGTGCCAGCAGCTTTTATGGCTCTGGAAACACCATATATTTT. Translation gives CASSFYGSGNTIYF.